The source of this T cell receptor (beta chain) is a study of graft-versus-host responses after intestinal transplantation. Study details: Multivisceral, liver-intestinal, or isolated intestinal grafts went to recipients. Regarding the study as a whole: Marrow from the recipient contained GvH clones, some of which had appeared first in ileum or blood.

Points on this clone: Its cognate antigen is unknown.

TCRdb's copy holds only in-frame clones and misses some; the assay was immunoSEQ multiplex PCR. The sample shows approximately 70,000 clones, approximately 84% of them seen only once. Per the germline V gene, CDR1 is SGDLS and CDR2 is YYNGEE. V lost 4 bases, J lost 7 bases, and 12 bases stayed unmatched. The length of the CDR3 is 16 residues. The TCR sequence derives from a human donor who was the organ donor for an intestinal transplant. The rearrangement joins TRBV9 to TRBJ2-1; TRBD2 matches at 9 bases. Source: unstimulated CD4+ T cells sorted from spleen or lymph node cells, taken before transplant. CDR3 loop: CASSSPGASGANEQFF. The CDR3 nucleotides read TGTGCCAGCAGCTCCCCAGGGGCTAGCGGGGCTAATGAGCAGTTCTTC. The variable domain in full, with the rest retrieved from reference TRBV9 and TRBJ2-1, is DSGVTQTPKHLITATGQRVTLRCSPRSGDLSVYWYQQSLDQGLQFLIQYYNGEERAKGNILERFSAQQFPDLHSELNLSSLELGDSALYFCASSSPGASGANEQFFGPGTRLTVL.